This T cell receptor beta chain stems from a study of OX40 agonist ivuxolimab in advanced cancers. As for the study in general: Partial responses were achieved by three patients: one hepatocellular carcinoma, two cutaneous melanoma.

Study-wide results and caveats: Low normalized T-cell clonal expansion was additionally recorded for some nonresponders. At 0.1 to 3.0 mg/kg, CD4+ and CD8+ blood T cells expanded clonally by week 6.

About this clone: Its cognate antigen is unknown.

Losses at the gene ends were 1 base for V and 6 bases for J; bases not matched to a gene: 5. This CDR3 is 16 amino acids long. Germline assignment: CDR1 MGHRA and CDR2 YSYEKL. The table came from immunoSEQ multiplex PCR; TCRdb's copy has only in-frame clones and leaves some out. The repertoire holds 90,000 or so clones, roughly 90% seen once, with 3% to 3.5% in the top ten. This material consisted of CD4+ or CD8+ T cells sorted from blood, taken in a trial of the OX40 agonist ivuxolimab. The source of this sequence is an adult with an advanced solid tumor such as melanoma, head and neck, liver or kidney cancer. The chain employs TRBV4-1 and TRBJ2-1, with 11 positions matching TRBD2. Written as DNA, the CDR3 is TGCGCCAGCAGCCAAGCCAGTCTAGCGGGGGGCAATGAGCAGTTCTTC. It codes for CASSQASLAGGNEQFF.